This T cell receptor (beta chain) was observed in a study of technical replicates of blood from a handful of donors. Germline V gene sequence: CDR1 WSHSY, CDR2 SAAADI. This CDR3 has 12 residues. V lost 11 bases and J lost 5, with 16 bases in between. Clones were read by immunoSEQ multiplex PCR, and TCRdb kept only the in-frame ones, dropping some. The sample has tens of thousands of clones, roughly 94% seen once. This receptor was taken from a human donor in good health. The chain carries TRBV10-2 and TRBJ2-7, with D perhaps TRBD1 (6 bases). Material for sequencing was T cells isolated from PBMCs. CDR3 loop: CASQGAWDEQYF. The CDR3, as DNA: TGCGCCTCACAGGGTGCGTGGGACGAGCAGTACTTC.